What follows are 31 T cell receptor beta chains derived from one specimen sequenced in a study of cytomegalovirus exposure and HLA in healthy donors. TCRdb's table, derived via immunoSEQ multiplex PCR, lists solely in-frame clones and lacks some. The table includes 200,000 to 250,000 clones, about 90% detected once. The sample comprised PBMCs. The receptors shown here come from a young woman in good health and CMV-seronegative.

J is TRBJ1-4 and V is TRBV7-7, with 7 bases fitting TRBD1. V gave up 2 bases and J gave up 8 bases; unmatched junction bases: 5. In germline, CDR1 is SSHAT, CDR2 FNYEAQ (reference sequence). This CDR3 comprises 14 residues. The CDR3 loop is CASSLSTGSEKLFF. DNA for the CDR3: TGTGCCAGCAGCTTATCGACAGGGTCGGAAAAACTGTTTTTT.

The chain joins TRBV4-2 to TRBJ1-4, with TRBD1 matching 8 bases. The CDR3 contains 15 residues. J gave up 4 bases and V 3 bases, and 4 bases lay outside the gene matches. CDR1 is LGHNA and CDR2 is YNFKEQ in the germline V gene. DNA for the CDR3: TGTGCCAGCAGCCAGGGGACAGGTGATAATGAAAAACTGTTTTTT. It is translated as CASSQGTGDNEKLFF.

This chain links TRBV15 with TRBJ2-1, with TRBD1 matching over 10 bases. V lost 8 bases, J lost 4 bases, and 2 bases stayed unmatched. This CDR3 has 13 residues. Germline CDR1 and CDR2: LNHNV and YYDKDF (reference sequence). CDR3 sequence (DNA): TGTGCCACCCGACAGGGGGCATACAATGAGCAGTTCTTC. Translation: CATRQGAYNEQFF.

This chain uses TRBV30 with TRBJ1-1, with D possibly TRBD1 on 5 matching bases. Germline V gene data show CDR1 as GTSNPN and CDR2 as SVGIG (reference sequence). This CDR3 has 14 amino acids. V shed 1 base and J shed 8 bases, with 17 bases lying between them. Here the CDR3 reads CAWSGGDLGFEAFF. Here the CDR3 DNA reads TGTGCCTGGAGTGGGGGGGACCTTGGATTCGAAGCTTTCTTT.

This chain uses TRBV21-1 with TRBJ2-7; the table calls TRBD2, which could not be checked here. TRBV21-1 is a pseudogene segment. The CDR3 loop spans 16 amino acids. This chain's CDR3 is CASITGLAAPTYEQYF. The CDR3 DNA reads as TGTGCCAGCATCACGGGCCTAGCGGCACCAACCTACGAGCAGTACTTC.

The chain combines TRBV5-1 with TRBJ2-7, with 10 nucleotides matching TRBD2. V trimming: 2 bases; J trimming: 4 bases; junction bases outside the gene matches: 6. Germline lookup yields CDR1 SGHRS and CDR2 YFSETQ. This CDR3 has 15 amino acids. The CDR3 DNA reads TGCGCCAGCAGCTTTGAACTAGCGGGGCCATACGAGCAGTACTTC. It translates to CASSFELAGPYEQYF.

The chain is built from TRBV5-1 and TRBJ2-3; D call uncertain. Trimming took off 1 base at V and 1 base at J, with 7 bases between the two ends. The V gene's germline CDR1 is SGHRS and CDR2 YFSETQ. The CDR3 length is 14 residues. This CDR3 is CASSLLRGTDTQYF. CDR3 nucleotide sequence: TGCGCCAGCAGCTTGTTACGGGGCACAGATACGCAGTATTTT.

The CDR3: CASSGAGSDEARGPQHF. In DNA form, the CDR3 reads TGTGCCAGCAGTGGGGCGGGGTCTGATGAGGCTAGGGGGCCCCAGCATTTT. The chain recombines TRBV25-1 with TRBJ1-5; D possibly corresponds to TRBD1 (5 bases). V was clipped by 4 bases and J by 9 bases, with 25 bases between them. The CDR3 is 17 amino acids. Germline V gene sequence: CDR1 MGHDK, CDR2 SYGVNS.

The rearrangement uses TRBV10-3 and TRBJ2-1, with 12 bases that match TRBD1. The CDR3 contains 15 residues. Germline-derived CDR1 and CDR2 are ENHRY and SYGVKD. V dropped 6 bases and J dropped 7; count of bases not matched to a gene: 7. CDR3 sequence reads: CAIRTGTGGANEQFF. The CDR3 DNA reads as TGTGCCATCAGAACCGGGACAGGGGGCGCAAATGAGCAGTTCTTC.

In this sample, this clone turned up once. This sequence joins TRBV6-6 and TRBJ2-3; 10 positions match TRBD2. The germline CDR1 and CDR2 sequences are MNHNY and SVGAGI (reference sequence). The ends lost 7 bases at V and 3 bases at J; junction bases unmatched: 7. This CDR3 region has 15 residues. In nucleotides, the CDR3 is TGTGCCAGCAACAGTAGGACTAGCGGAACAGATACGCAGTATTTT. Translating gives CASNSRTSGTDTQYF.

This clone was detected only a few times. This chain links TRBV2 with TRBJ2-7, with 8 bases that match TRBD2. Germline lookup yields CDR1 SNHLY and CDR2 FYNNEI. The CDR3 sequence is 12 residues long. After removal of 5 bases from V and 5 bases from J, the junction contained 2 bases not matched to a gene. The CDR3 sequence is CASSRGGHEQYF. The DNA for the CDR3 is TGTGCCAGCAGTCGGGGGGGCCACGAGCAGTACTTC.

The rearrangement links TRBV4-1 to TRBJ2-7; D gene uncertain. Trimming cost V 1 base and J 3 bases, with 10 bases left between them. Germline V gene sequence: CDR1 MGHRA, CDR2 YSYEKL. The CDR3 consists of 14 residues. CDR3 amino acids: CASSQVSGLYEQYF. The CDR3 region has the DNA TGCGCCAGCAGCCAAGTTTCGGGTCTCTACGAGCAGTACTTC.

The chain uses TRBV11-3 and TRBJ2-7; 8 nucleotides agree with TRBD1. Germline V gene data show CDR1 as SGHNT and CDR2 as YENEEA. Germline trimming cut 5 bases from V and 3 bases from J; bases unmatched to any gene: 9. The CDR3 sequence is 15 residues long. The DNA of the CDR3 is TGTGCCAGCAGCAGATTGACAGGGGTAGACTACGAGCAGTACTTC. This gives the protein CASSRLTGVDYEQYF.

The J gene is TRBJ2-1, the V gene TRBV19, with 9 bases matching TRBD2. The V and J ends lost 0 bases and 5 bases, in that order; junction bases with no gene match: 5. There are 16 residues in the CDR3. Looked up from germline, CDR1 is LNHDA and CDR2 is SQIVND (reference sequence). The CDR3 loop reads CASSIETSGYDNEQFF. The CDR3 bases are TGTGCCAGTAGTATAGAGACTAGCGGTTATGACAATGAGCAGTTCTTC.

The chain carries TRBV5-5 and TRBJ2-7; 7 positions match TRBD2. This CDR3 comprises 14 residues. The V gene's germline CDR1 is SGHKS and CDR2 YYEKEE (reference sequence). The V and J ends lost 4 bases and 6 bases, in that order; junction bases with no gene match: 10. The DNA for the CDR3 is TGTGCCAGCAGCCTCGGACTAGAACTAAGCGAGCAGTACTTC. Amino acid sequence: CASSLGLELSEQYF.

The chain couples TRBV27 to TRBJ2-7; the D is unclear. This CDR3 is 16 amino acids long. The V gene's germline CDR1 is MNHEY and CDR2 SMNVEV (reference sequence). V lost 2 bases and J lost 0, with 14 bases in between. The CDR3 sequence: CASSLQPHGGSYEQYF. Written as DNA, the CDR3 is TGTGCCAGCAGTTTACAGCCGCACGGCGGCTCCTACGAGCAGTACTTC.

For this clone: Other DNA sequences in the sample encode the same CDR3. This chain joins TRBV5-1 and TRBJ1-5; 7 bases are shared with TRBD1. The CDR3 runs 13 residues. CDR1 SGHRS and CDR2 YFSETQ come from the germline V gene. After removal of 4 bases from V and 4 bases from J, the junction contained 2 bases not matched to a gene. The CDR3, as DNA: TGCGCCAGCAGCCTGACAGGGAATCAGCCCCAGCATTTT. It yields the protein CASSLTGNQPQHF.

V and J are TRBV18 and TRBJ1-1; 8 bases agree with TRBD1. Germline V gene lookup returns CDR1 KGHSH and CDR2 LQKENI. J was trimmed by 2 bases and V by 3 bases; bases with no gene match: 5. The CDR3 consists of 15 residues. As DNA, the CDR3 is TGTGCCAGCTCACCGGGACAGGCCACTAACACTGAAGCTTTCTTT. Amino acids: CASSPGQATNTEAFF.

The V and J genes are TRBV27 and TRBJ1-6; 11 positions agree with TRBD1. CDR3 length: 18 amino acids. V lost 1 base to trimming and J lost 5 bases; unmatched junction nucleotides: 7. In germline, CDR1 is MNHEY, CDR2 SMNVEV (reference sequence). The CDR3 DNA reads TGTGCCAGCAGTTTATATGGGACAGGGGGTAACCATAATTCACCCCTCCACTTT. Its translation is CASSLYGTGGNHNSPLHF.

The rearrangement joins TRBV19 to TRBJ2-2, with no clear D. The CDR3 consists of 14 residues. CDR1 is LNHDA and CDR2 is SQIVND in the germline V gene (reference sequence). V shed 7 bases and J shed 4 bases, with 13 bases lying between them. CDR3 loop: CASTYSRGTGELFF. In nucleotides, the CDR3 is TGTGCCAGTACCTACTCGAGAGGCACCGGGGAGCTGTTTTTT.

The chain couples TRBV14 to TRBJ2-1; a weak D match, TRBD2 (6 bases). The germline V gene has CDR1 SGHDN and CDR2 FVKESK. This CDR3 comprises 14 residues. V lost 1 base and J lost 9, with 13 bases in between. This chain's CDR3 is CASSQATRFSEQFF. CDR3 sequence (DNA): TGTGCCAGCAGCCAAGCGACTAGGTTCAGTGAGCAGTTCTTC.

This chain uses TRBV6-1 with TRBJ1-1; D uncertain. With 7 bases removed from V and 1 base from J, the gap between germline ends came to 10 bases. CDR1 MNHNS and CDR2 SASEGT come from the germline V gene. The CDR3 length is 13 residues. Written as DNA, the CDR3 is TGTGCCAGCACCCTAAAATCGAACACTGAAGCTTTCTTT. It is translated as CASTLKSNTEAFF.

The chain is built from TRBV6-1 and TRBJ2-1; TRBD2 agrees at 9 bases. The CDR3 is made up of 14 amino acids. Looked up from germline, CDR1 is MNHNS and CDR2 is SASEGT. V lost 6 bases and J lost 9; bases outside the gene matches: 9. This CDR3 reads CASRENLAGTEQFF. CDR3 in DNA: TGTGCCAGCAGGGAAAACCTAGCGGGAACTGAGCAGTTCTTC.

The rearrangement links TRBV5-1 to TRBJ2-5; 12 bases line up with TRBD2. The length of the CDR3 is 18 residues. The germline V gene has CDR1 SGHRS and CDR2 YFSETQ. The junction had 11 bases not matched to a gene; V was cut back by 0 bases and J by 5 bases. The CDR3 spells CASSLGLAGVLSEETQYF. CDR3 bases: TGCGCCAGCAGCTTGGGACTAGCGGGAGTCCTTTCCGAGGAGACCCAGTACTTC.

The chain employs TRBV6-1 and TRBJ2-3, with TRBD2 matching 11 bases. This CDR3 contains 16 residues. Trimming at V came to 4 bases and at J to 2 bases, leaving 5 bases not matched to a gene. Germline-derived CDR1 and CDR2 are MNHNS and SASEGT. CDR3 bases: TGTGCCAGCAGTGGTGGGACTAGCGGAGTCACAGATACGCAGTATTTT. Its protein product is CASSGGTSGVTDTQYF.

The chain carries TRBV28 and TRBJ2-5; no clear D gene. CDR1 and CDR2 from the germline V gene are MDHEN and SYDVKM. V lost 2 bases and J lost 5, with 12 bases in between. This CDR3 comprises 14 residues. CDR3 protein: CASSLEAFSETQYF. The CDR3 DNA reads TGTGCCAGCAGTTTAGAGGCATTTTCGGAGACCCAGTACTTC.

The genes are TRBV6-1 and TRBJ1-2; D unresolved. Germline CDR1 is MNHNS and CDR2 is SASEGT. V was trimmed by 3 bases and J by 4 bases, leaving 12 bases between them. The length of the CDR3 is 14 residues. The CDR3 bases are TGTGCCAGCAGTGAGGAGGGTCTCAGCTATGGCTACACCTTC. Translation gives CASSEEGLSYGYTF.

This clone has just one count. The rearrangement links TRBV6-1 to TRBJ1-1; perhaps TRBD1 as D (6 bases). The length of the CDR3 is 13 residues. From germline, CDR1 is MNHNS and CDR2 SASEGT. The V gene lost 6 bases and the J gene lost 0 bases, with 8 bases spanning the gap. CDR3 in amino acids: CASRQGVNTEAFF. As DNA, the CDR3 is TGTGCCAGCAGACAGGGAGTGAACACTGAAGCTTTCTTT.

This clone was seen just once. The J gene is TRBJ1-2, the V gene TRBV11-2; 7 bases fit TRBD1. With V trimmed by 5 bases and J by 1 base, 7 bases remained unmatched. The germline CDR1 and CDR2 sequences are SGHAT and FQNNGV. CDR3 length equals 15 residues. The CDR3 loop is CASSQGVGHNYGYTF. The CDR3 nucleotides are TGTGCCAGCAGCCAGGGGGTGGGCCATAACTATGGCTACACCTTC.

The CDR3: CASSRDRGYNEQFF. CDR3 bases: TGTGCCAGCAGCCGGGACAGGGGTTACAATGAGCAGTTCTTC. The rearrangement uses TRBV6-5 and TRBJ2-1; 10 bases match TRBD1. Germline CDR1 reads MNHEY; CDR2 reads SVGAGI. J was trimmed by 4 bases and V by 6 bases; bases with no gene match: 3. The CDR3 is 14 residues long.

V usage is TRBV7-3 and J usage is TRBJ2-2, with TRBD2 matching 7 bases. V shed 2 bases, J shed 2 bases, and the junction held 5 bases outside the gene matches. In germline, CDR1 is SGHTA, CDR2 FQGTGA. This CDR3 region has 16 residues. This chain's CDR3 is CASSLGGGGNTGELFF. CDR3 nucleotide sequence: TGTGCCAGCAGCTTAGGTGGCGGGGGAAACACCGGGGAGCTGTTTTTT.